Each of the 3 T cell receptor beta chains below was sequenced from the same sample in a study of T cells in Graves' hyperthyroidism and ophthalmopathy. It was RNA transcripts that yielded the amplified TCR beta CDR3 regions. HTBI primers were the set used in a first-round RT-PCR of the TCR CDR3. TCRdb passed the multiplex PCR reads through MiXCR, listing each CDR3 protein once. This sample yields approximately 610,000 distinct CDR3 sequences, of which roughly a sixth are seen a single time; under 20% belongs to the top ten. Sequenced sample: blood. The receptors shown here come from a woman between 18 and 30 years old with Graves' hyperthyroidism.

In this sample, this clonotype turned up a few times. V is TRBV7-9 and J is TRBJ1-1; D call uncertain. In germline, CDR1 is SEHNR, CDR2 FQNEAQ (reference sequence). V dropped 5 bases and J dropped 0 bases, with 16 bases sitting between them. This CDR3 spans 16 amino acids. This CDR3 reads CASSPRAFHMNTEAFF. In DNA, the CDR3 is TGTGCCAGCAGCCCCCGGGCCTTCCACATGAACACTGAAGCTTTCTTT. The full variable domain, in which reference TRBV7-9 and TRBJ1-1 provide the parts outside the CDR3, is DTGVSQNPRHKITKRGQNVTFRCDPISEHNRLYWYRQTLGQGPEFLTYFQNEAQLEKSRLLSDRFSAERPKGSFSTLEIQRTEQGDSAMYLCASSPRAFHMNTEAFFGQGTRLTVV.

This clonotype was observed at least ten times. The V and J genes are TRBV2 and TRBJ1-1; TRBD1 might be the D (6 bases). The germline gives CDR1 SNHLY, CDR2 FYNNEI. The CDR3 runs 15 residues. V lost 4 bases and J lost 0, with 12 bases in between. The CDR3 nucleotides read TGTGCCAGCAGTGTAGGCAGGGGCTTGAACACTGAAGCTTTCTTT. It is translated as CASSVGRGLNTEAFF.

This clonotype showed up just a few times. The J gene is TRBJ1-2, the V gene TRBV9, with D maybe TRBD1 (5 bases). Germline V gives CDR1 SGDLS, CDR2 YYNGEE. This CDR3 is built from 15 residues. V was trimmed by 3 bases and J by 7 bases, leaving 19 bases between them. CDR3 residues: CASSESGGKGGGYTF. CDR3 DNA: TGTGCCAGCAGCGAGAGCGGGGGGAAGGGAGGTGGCTACACCTTC. The complete variable domain, with remaining parts taken from reference TRBV9 and TRBJ1-2, reads DSGVTQTPKHLITATGQRVTLRCSPRSGDLSVYWYQQSLDQGLQFLIQYYNGEERAKGNILERFSAQQFPDLHSELNLSSLELGDSALYFCASSESGGKGGGYTFGSGTRLTVV.